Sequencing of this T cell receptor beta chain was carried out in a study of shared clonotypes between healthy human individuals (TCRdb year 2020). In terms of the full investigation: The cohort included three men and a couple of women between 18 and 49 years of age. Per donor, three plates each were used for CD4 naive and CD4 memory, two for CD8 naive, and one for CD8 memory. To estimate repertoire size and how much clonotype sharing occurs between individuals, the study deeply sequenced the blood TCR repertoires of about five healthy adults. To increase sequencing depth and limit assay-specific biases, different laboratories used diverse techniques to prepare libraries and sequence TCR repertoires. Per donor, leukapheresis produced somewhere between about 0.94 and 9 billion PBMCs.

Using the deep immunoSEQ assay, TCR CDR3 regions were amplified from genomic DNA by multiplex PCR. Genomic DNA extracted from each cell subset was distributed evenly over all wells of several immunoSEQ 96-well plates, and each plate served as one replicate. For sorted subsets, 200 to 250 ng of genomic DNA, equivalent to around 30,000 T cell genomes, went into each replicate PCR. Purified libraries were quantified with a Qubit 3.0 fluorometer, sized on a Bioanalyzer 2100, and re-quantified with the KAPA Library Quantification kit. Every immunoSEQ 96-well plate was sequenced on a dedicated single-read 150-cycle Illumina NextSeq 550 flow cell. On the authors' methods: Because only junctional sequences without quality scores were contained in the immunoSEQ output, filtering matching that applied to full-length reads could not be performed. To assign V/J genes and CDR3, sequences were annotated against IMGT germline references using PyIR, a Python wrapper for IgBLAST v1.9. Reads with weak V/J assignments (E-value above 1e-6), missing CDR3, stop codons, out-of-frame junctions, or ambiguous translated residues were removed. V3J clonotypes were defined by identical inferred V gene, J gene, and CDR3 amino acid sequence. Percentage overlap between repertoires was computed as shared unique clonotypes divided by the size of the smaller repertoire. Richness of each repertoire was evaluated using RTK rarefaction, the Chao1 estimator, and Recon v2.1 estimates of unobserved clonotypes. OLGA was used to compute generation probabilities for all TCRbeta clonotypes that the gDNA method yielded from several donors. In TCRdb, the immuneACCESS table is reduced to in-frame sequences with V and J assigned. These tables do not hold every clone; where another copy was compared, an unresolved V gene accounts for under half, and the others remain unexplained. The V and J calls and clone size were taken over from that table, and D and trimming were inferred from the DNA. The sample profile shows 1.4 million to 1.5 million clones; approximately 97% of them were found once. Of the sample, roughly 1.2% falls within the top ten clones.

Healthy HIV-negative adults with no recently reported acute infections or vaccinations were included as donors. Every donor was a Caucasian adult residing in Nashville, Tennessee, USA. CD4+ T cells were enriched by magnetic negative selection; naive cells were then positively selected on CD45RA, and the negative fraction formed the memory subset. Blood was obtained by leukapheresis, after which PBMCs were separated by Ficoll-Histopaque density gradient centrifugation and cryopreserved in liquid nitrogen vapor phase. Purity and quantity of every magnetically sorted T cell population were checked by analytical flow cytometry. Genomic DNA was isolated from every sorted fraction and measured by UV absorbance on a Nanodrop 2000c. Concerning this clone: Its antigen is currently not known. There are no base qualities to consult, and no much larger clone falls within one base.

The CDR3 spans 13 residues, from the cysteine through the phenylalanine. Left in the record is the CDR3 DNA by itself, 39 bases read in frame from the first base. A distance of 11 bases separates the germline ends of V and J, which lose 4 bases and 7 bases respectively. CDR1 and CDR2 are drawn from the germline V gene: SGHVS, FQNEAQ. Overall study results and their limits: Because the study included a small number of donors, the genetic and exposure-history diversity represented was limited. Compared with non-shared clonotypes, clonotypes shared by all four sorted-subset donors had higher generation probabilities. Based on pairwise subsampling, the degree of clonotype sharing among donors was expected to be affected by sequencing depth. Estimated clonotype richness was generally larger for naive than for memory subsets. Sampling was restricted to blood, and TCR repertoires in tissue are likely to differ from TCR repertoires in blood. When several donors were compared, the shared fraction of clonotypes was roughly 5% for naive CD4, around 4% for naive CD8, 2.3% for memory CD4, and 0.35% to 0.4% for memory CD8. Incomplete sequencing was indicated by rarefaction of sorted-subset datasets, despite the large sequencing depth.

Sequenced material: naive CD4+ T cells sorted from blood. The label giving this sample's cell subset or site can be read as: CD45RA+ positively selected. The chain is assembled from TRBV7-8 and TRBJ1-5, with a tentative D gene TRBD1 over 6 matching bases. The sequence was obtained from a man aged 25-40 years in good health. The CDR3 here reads CASSWDIEQPQHF. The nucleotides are TGTGCCAGCAGCTGGGACATAGAGCAGCCCCAGCATTTT.